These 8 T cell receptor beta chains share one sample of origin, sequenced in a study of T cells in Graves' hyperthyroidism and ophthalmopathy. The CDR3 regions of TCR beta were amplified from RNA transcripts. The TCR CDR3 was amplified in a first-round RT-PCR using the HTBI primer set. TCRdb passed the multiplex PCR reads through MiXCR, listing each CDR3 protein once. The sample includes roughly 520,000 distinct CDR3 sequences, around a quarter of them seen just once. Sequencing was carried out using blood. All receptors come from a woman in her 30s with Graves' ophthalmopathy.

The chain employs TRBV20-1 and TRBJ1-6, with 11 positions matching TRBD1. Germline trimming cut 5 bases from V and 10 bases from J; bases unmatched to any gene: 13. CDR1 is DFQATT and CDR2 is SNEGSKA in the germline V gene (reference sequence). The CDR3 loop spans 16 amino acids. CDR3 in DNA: TGCAGTGCTTGGACAGGGGGCGCATTGGACTACTCACCCCTCCACTTT. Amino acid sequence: CSAWTGGALDYSPLHF.

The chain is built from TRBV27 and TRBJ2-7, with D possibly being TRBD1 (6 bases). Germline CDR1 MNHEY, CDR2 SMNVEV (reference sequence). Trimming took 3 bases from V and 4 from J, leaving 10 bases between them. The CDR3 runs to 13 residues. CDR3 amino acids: CASSFGTFYEQYF. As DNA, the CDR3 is TGTGCCAGCAGTTTCGGGACATTTTACGAGCAGTACTTC.

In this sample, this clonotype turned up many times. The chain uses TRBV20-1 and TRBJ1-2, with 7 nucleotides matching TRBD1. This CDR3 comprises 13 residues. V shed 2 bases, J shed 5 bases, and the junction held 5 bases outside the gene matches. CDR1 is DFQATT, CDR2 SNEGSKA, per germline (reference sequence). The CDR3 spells CSARPQGDYGYTF. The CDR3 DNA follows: TGCAGTGCTAGACCTCAGGGGGATTATGGCTACACCTTC.

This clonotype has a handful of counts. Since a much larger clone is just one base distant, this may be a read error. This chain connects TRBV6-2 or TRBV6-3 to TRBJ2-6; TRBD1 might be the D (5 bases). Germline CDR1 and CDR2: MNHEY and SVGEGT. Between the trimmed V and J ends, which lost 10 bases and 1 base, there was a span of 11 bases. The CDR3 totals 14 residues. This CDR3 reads CANGHISGANVLTF. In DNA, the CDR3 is TGTGCCAACGGACACATTTCTGGGGCCAACGTCCTGACTTTC.

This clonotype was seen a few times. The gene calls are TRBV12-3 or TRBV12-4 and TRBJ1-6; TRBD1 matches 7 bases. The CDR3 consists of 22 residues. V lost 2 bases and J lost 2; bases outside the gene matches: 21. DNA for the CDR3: TGTGCCAGCAGTTTAAGGAGGGGGCTACGTTGGACCCCGGATCCCTATAATTCACCCCTCCACTTT. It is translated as CASSLRRGLRWTPDPYNSPLHF.

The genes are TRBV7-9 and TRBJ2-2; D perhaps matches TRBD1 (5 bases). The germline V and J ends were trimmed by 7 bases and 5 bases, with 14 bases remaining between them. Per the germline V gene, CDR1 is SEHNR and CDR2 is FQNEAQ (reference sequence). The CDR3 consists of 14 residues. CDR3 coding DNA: TGTGCCAGCATAGCAAACACAGGAACCGGGGAGCTGTTTTTT. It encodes CASIANTGTGELFF.

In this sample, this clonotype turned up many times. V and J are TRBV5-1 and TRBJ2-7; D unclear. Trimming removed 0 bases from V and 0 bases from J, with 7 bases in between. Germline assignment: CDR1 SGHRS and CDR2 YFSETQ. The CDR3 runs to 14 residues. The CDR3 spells CASSLAGNSYEQYF. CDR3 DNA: TGCGCCAGCAGCTTGGCGGGCAACTCCTACGAGCAGTACTTC.

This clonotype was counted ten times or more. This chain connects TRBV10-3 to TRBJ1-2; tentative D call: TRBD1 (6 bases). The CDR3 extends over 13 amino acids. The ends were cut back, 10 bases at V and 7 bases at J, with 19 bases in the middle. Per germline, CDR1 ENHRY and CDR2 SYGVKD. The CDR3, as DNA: TGTGCCAGCCGGGACATCGTGCTGATTGGCTACACCTTC. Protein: CASRDIVLIGYTF.